The T cell receptor beta chain under discussion was sequenced for a study of OX40 agonist ivuxolimab in advanced cancers. In the study overall: Partial responses were seen in three patients, one with hepatocellular carcinoma and two with cutaneous melanoma.

Per germline, CDR1 SGHVS and CDR2 FNYEAQ. V dropped 5 bases and J dropped 6 bases, with 8 bases sitting between them. This CDR3 has 13 amino acids. Measured with immunoSEQ multiplex PCR; TCRdb has only the in-frame clones, and not every one. Of approximately 50,000 clones listed, over 80% are singletons. This material consisted of CD4+ or CD8+ T cells sorted from blood, taken in a trial of the OX40 agonist ivuxolimab. The chain combines TRBV7-6 with TRBJ1-6; no clear D. The origin of this receptor is an adult with an advanced solid tumor such as melanoma, head and neck, liver or kidney cancer. In DNA, the CDR3 is TGTGCCAGCAGCAGCAGTGCTAATTCACCCCTCCACTTT. Translating it yields CASSSSANSPLHF. The whole variable domain, remainder taken from reference TRBV7-6 and TRBJ1-6, is GAGVSQSPRYKVTKRGQDVALRCDPISGHVSLYWYRQALGQGPEFLTYFNYEAQQDKSGLPNDRFSAERPEGSISTLTIQRTEQRDSAMYRCASSSSANSPLHFGNGTRLTVT.